This TCR beta chain was recovered during a study of control samples from healthy donors and cancer patients. The J segment lost 1 base and the V segment lost 2 bases, leaving 8 bases of the junction unmatched. Germline V lookup: CDR1 GTSNPN, CDR2 SVGIG (reference sequence). The CDR3 covers 15 residues. This table comes from immunoSEQ multiplex PCR, and its TCRdb copy is limited to in-frame clones, with some not included. The data show roughly 120,000 clones, with around 89% seen just once and around 1.1% held by the top ten. The source of this sequence is a woman between 45 and 65 years old with colorectal cancer. The chain couples TRBV30 to TRBJ2-7; 7 bases match TRBD1. Sequenced: PBMCs. The CDR3 region is CAWSTRDSRSYEQYF. CDR3 DNA: TGTGCCTGGAGTACCCGGGACAGTAGATCCTACGAGCAGTACTTC.